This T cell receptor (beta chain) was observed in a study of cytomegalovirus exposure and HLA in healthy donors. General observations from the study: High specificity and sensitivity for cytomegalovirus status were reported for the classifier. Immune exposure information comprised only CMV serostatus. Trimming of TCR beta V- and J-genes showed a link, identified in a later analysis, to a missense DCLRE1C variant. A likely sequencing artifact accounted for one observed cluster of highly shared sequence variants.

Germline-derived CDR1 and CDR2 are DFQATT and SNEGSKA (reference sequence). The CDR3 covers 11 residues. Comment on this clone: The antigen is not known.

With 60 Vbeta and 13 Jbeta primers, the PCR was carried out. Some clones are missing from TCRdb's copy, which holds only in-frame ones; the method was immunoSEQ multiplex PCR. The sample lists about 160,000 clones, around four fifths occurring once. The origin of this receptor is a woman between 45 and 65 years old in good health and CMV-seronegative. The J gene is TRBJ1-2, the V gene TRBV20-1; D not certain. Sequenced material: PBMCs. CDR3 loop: CTLSPRNGYTF. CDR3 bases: TGCACCCTATCCCCCAGGAATGGCTACACCTTC.